This T cell receptor (beta chain) was sequenced for a study of T cell repertoires in cytomegalovirus infection. TCRdb redid the calling of the reads with MiXCR, one entry per CDR3 protein. The sample carries about 700,000 distinct CDR3 sequences, roughly 33% recorded once. Per germline, CDR1 LGHDT and CDR2 YNNKEL (reference sequence). The CDR3 sequence is 13 residues long. The V end lost 4 bases, the J end lost 0 bases, and 7 bases lay between the germline ends. Concerning this clonotype: Its antigen is still unknown.

This material consisted of cultured PBMCs, taken from culture after CMV antigen stimulation. This sequence joins TRBV3-1 and TRBJ2-7; D unclear. This sequence originates from a human donor in good health (CMV status not recorded). Some clones in this sample may be carry-over from other donors' samples. CDR3 in DNA: TGTGCCAGCAGCCCCCCACTCTCCTACGAGCAGTACTTC. It encodes CASSPPLSYEQYF.